This TCR beta chain was identified in a study of yellow fever vaccine responses in identical twins. Study findings and constraints: Twins reportedly mounted vaccine T cell responses that seemed partly convergent, partly personalized.

Concerning this clonotype: Its antigen is unidentified.

Germline CDR1 and CDR2: MNHEY and SVGEGT. V was cut by 2 bases and J by 4 bases, with 14 bases left in between. This CDR3 spans 15 amino acids. TCRdb fed the RT-PCR reads into MiXCR, producing one record per CDR3 protein. Altogether over a thousand distinct CDR3 sequences are present, more than 85% being singletons, with the ten largest covering less than 3%. The clonotype was recovered from a young woman who received the yellow fever vaccine. V gene TRBV6-2 or TRBV6-3 combines with J gene TRBJ2-5, with D possibly TRBD2 on 6 matching bases. The source material was T cells from blood (PBMCs), unsorted or a sorted subset (not recorded which), sampled before or after yellow fever vaccination (not recorded which). This CDR3 is CASSYPGLLGETQYF. As DNA, the CDR3 is TGTGCCAGCAGTTACCCCGGACTACTTGGAGAGACCCAGTACTTC.